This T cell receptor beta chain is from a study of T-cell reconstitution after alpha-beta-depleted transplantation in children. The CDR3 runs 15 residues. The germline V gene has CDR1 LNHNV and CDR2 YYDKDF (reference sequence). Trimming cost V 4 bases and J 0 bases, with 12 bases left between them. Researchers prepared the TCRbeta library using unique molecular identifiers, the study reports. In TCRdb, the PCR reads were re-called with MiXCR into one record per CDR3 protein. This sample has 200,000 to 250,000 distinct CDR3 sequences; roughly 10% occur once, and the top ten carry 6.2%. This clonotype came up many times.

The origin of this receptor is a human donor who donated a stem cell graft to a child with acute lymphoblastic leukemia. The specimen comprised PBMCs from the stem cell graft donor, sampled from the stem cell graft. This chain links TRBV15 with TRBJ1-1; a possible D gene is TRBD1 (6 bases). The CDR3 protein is CATSINRVMNTEAFF. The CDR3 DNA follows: TGTGCCACCAGCATTAACAGGGTAATGAACACTGAAGCTTTCTTT.